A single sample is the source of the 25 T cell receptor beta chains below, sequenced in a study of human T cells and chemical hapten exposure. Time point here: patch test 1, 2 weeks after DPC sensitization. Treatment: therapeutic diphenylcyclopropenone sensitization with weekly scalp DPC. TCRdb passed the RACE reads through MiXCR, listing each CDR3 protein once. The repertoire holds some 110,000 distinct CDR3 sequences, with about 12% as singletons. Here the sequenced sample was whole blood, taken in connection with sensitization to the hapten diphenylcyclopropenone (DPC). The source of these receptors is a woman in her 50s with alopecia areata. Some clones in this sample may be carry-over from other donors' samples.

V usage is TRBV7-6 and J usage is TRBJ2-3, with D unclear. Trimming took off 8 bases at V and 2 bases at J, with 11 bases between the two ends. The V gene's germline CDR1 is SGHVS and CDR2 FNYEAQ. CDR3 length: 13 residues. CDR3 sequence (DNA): TGTGCCAGCTGCCCCTCCCCCACAGATACGCAGTATTTT. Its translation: CASCPSPTDTQYF.

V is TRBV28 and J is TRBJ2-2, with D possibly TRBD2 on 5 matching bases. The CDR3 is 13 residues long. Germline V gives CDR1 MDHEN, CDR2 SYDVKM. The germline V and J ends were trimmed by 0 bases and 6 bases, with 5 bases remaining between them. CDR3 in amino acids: CASSLWEAGELFF. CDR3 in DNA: TGTGCCAGCAGTTTATGGGAGGCCGGGGAGCTGTTTTTT.

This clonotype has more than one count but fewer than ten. Written as DNA, the CDR3 is TGTGCCAGCCAGTTTTCGGGGCTACTGGCCAAAAACATTCAGTACTTC. Translation gives CASQFSGLLAKNIQYF. The chain combines TRBV27 with TRBJ2-4, with D possibly being TRBD1 or TRBD2 (5 bases each). V lost 8 bases and J 1 base, leaving 18 bases between the germline ends. CDR1 and CDR2 from the germline V gene are MNHEY and SMNVEV (reference sequence). CDR3 length: 16 amino acids.

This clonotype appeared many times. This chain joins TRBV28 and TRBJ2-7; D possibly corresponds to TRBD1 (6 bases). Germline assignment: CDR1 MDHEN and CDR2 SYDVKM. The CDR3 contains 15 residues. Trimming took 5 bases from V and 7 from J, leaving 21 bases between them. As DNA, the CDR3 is TGTGCCAGCAGTCTCACCCAGGGGTTCGCCGTAGAGCAGTACTTC. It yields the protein CASSLTQGFAVEQYF.

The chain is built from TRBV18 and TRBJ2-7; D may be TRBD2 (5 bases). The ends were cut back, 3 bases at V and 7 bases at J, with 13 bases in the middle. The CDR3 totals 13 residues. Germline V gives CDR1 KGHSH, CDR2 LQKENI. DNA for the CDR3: TGTGCCAGCTCACCCGGACTCCCCGGGGAGCAGTACTTC. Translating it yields CASSPGLPGEQYF.

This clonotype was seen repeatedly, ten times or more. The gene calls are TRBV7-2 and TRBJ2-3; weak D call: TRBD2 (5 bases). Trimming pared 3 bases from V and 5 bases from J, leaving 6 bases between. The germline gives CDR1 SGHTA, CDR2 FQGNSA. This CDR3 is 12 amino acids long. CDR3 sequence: CASSFREDTQYF. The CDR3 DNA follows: TGTGCCAGCAGCTTCCGGGAAGATACGCAGTATTTT.

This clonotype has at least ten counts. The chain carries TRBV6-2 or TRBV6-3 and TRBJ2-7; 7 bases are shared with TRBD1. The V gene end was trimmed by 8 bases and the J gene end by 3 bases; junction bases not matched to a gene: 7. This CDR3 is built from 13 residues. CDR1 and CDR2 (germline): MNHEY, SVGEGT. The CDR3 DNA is TGTGCCAGCCGAAGACAGGGAAGCTACGAGCAGTACTTC. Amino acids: CASRRQGSYEQYF.

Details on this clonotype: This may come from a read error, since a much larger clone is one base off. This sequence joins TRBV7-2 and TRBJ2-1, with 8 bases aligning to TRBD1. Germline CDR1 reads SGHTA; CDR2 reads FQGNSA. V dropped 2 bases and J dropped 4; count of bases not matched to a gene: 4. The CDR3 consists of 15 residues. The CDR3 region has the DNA TGTGCCAGCAGCTTAATACAGGGGGTATACAATGAGCAGTTCTTC. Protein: CASSLIQGVYNEQFF. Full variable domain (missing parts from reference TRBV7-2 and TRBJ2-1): GAGVSQSPSNKVTEKGKDVELRCDPISGHTALYWYRQSLGQGLEFLIYFQGNSAPDKSGLPSDRFSAERTGGSVSTLTIQRTQQEDSAVYLCASSLIQGVYNEQFFGPGTRLTVL.

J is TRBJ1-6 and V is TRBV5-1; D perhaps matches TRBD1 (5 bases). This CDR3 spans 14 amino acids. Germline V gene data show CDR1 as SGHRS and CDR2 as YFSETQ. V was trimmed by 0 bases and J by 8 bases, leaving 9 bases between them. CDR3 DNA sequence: TGCGCCAGCAGCTTGGCCGGGGGTTATTCACCCCTCCACTTT. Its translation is CASSLAGGYSPLHF.

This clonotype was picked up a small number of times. In DNA form, the CDR3 reads TGTGCCAGCAGCTCCGCACAGGGACGAGCCCAGTACTTC. Translated, it gives CASSSAQGRAQYF. This chain connects TRBV5-4 to TRBJ2-5; weak D call: TRBD1 (6 bases). Germline CDR1 is SGHNT and CDR2 is YYREEE (reference sequence). Trimming left V 3 bases short and J 9 bases short, with 15 bases between. This CDR3 has 13 amino acids.

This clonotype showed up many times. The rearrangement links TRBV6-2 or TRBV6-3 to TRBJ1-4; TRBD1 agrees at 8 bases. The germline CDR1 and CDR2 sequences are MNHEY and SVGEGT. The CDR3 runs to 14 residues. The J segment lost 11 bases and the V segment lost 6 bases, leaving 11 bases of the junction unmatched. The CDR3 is CASSPGQDRRKLFF. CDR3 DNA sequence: TGTGCCAGCAGCCCGGGACAGGATCGAAGGAAACTGTTTTTT.

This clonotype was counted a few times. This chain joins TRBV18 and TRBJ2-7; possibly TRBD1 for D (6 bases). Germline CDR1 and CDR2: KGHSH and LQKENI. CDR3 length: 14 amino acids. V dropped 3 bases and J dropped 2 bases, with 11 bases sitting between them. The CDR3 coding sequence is TGTGCCAGCTCACCTGCCGGACAGACCTACGAGCAGTACTTC. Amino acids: CASSPAGQTYEQYF.

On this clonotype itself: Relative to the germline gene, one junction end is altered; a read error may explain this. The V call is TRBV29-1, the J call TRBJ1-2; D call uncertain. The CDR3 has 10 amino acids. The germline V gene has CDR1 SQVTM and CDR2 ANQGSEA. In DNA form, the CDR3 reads TGCAGCGTTGAAGGCGCCGGTTCTAGCTTC. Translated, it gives CSVEGAGSSF.

The chain's CDR3 is CASSSRGIGGLETQYF. The CDR3 DNA follows: TGTGCCAGCAGTTCCCGGGGGATAGGGGGATTAGAGACCCAGTACTTC. The chain uses TRBV7-2 and TRBJ2-5; either TRBD1 or TRBD2 may fit D (6 bases each). V was cut by 6 bases and J by 4 bases, with 21 bases left in between. CDR3 size: 16 residues. Per the germline V gene, CDR1 is SGHTA and CDR2 is FQGNSA.

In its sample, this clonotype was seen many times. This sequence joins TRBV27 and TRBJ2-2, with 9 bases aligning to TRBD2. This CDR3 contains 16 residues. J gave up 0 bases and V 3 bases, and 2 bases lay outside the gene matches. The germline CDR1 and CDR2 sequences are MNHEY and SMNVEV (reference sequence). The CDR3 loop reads CASSFRLAANTGELFF. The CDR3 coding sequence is TGTGCCAGCAGTTTCCGACTAGCGGCGAACACCGGGGAGCTGTTTTTT.

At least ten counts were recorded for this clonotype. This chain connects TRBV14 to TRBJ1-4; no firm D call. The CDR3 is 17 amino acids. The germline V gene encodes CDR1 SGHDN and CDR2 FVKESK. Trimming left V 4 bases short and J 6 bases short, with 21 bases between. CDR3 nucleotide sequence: TGTGCCAGCAGCCCCCAACTAGGCGCAGGCGGGTATGAAAAACTGTTTTTT. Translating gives CASSPQLGAGGYEKLFF.

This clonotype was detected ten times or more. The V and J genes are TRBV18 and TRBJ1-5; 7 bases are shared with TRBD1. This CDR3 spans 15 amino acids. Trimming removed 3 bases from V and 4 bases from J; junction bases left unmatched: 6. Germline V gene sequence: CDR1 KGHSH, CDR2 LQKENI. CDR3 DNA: TGTGCCAGCTCACCTCAAGGACAGGCGAATCAGCCCCAGCATTTT. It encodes CASSPQGQANQPQHF.

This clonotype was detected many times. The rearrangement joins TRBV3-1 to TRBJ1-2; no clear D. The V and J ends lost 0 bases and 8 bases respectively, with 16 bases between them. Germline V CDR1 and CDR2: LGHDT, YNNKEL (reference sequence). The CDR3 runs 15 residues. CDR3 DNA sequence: TGTGCCAGCAGCCAAGACCTTCCGAGGAGTCGGGGCTACACCTTC. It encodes CASSQDLPRSRGYTF.

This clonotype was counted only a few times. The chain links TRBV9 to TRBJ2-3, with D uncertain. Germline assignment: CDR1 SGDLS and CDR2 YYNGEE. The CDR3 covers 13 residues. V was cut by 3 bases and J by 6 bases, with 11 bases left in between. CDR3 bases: TGTGCCAGCAGCGCCGGTCATCGGGATACGCAGTATTTT. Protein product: CASSAGHRDTQYF.

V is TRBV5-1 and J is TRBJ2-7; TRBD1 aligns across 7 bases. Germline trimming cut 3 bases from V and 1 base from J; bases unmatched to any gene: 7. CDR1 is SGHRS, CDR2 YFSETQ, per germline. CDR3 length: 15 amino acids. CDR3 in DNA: TGCGCCAGCAGCTCACAGTTCAGGGGGTCCTACGAGCAGTACTTC. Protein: CASSSQFRGSYEQYF. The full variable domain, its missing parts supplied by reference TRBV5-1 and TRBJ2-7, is KAGVTQTPRYLIKTRGQQVTLSCSPISGHRSVSWYQQTPGQGLQFLFEYFSETQRNKGNFPGRFSGRQFSNSRSEMNVSTLELGDSALYLCASSSQFRGSYEQYFGPGTRLTVT.

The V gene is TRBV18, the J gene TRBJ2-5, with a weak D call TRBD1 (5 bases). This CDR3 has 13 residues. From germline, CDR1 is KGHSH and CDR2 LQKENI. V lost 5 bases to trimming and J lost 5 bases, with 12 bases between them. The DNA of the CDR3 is TGTGCCAGCTCATTTACAGGTCTGGAGACCCAGTACTTC. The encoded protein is CASSFTGLETQYF.

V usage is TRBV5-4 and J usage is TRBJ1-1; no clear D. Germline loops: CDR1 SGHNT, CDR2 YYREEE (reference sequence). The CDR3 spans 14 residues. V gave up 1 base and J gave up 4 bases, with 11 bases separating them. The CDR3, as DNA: TGTGCCAGCAGCTTGTTGGCTTCAGGCACTGAAGCTTTCTTT. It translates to CASSLLASGTEAFF.

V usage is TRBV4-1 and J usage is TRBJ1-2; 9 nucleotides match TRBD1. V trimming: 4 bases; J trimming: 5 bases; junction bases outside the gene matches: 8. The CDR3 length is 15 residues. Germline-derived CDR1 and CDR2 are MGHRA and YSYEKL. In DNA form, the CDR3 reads TGCGCCAGCAGCCCACCCGGGACAGGGTATTATGGCTACACCTTC. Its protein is CASSPPGTGYYGYTF.

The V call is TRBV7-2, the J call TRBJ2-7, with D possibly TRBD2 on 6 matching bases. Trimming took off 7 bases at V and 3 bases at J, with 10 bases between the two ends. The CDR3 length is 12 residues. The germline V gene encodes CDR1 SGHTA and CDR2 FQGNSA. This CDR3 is CASTPDYYEQYF. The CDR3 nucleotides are TGTGCCAGCACTCCGGACTACTACGAGCAGTACTTC. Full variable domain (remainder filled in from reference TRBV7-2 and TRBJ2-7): GAGVSQSPSNKVTEKGKDVELRCDPISGHTALYWYRQSLGQGLEFLIYFQGNSAPDKSGLPSDRFSAERTGGSVSTLTIQRTQQEDSAVYLCASTPDYYEQYFGPGTRLTVT.

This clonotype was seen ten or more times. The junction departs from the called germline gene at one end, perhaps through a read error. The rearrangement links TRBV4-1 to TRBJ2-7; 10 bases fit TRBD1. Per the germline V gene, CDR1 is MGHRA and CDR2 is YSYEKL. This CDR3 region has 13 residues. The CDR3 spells CASSQDRGYEQYF. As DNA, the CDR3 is TGTGCCAGCAGCCAGGACAGGGGGTACGAGCAGTACTTC.